Sequencing of this T cell receptor (beta chain) was carried out in a study of shared clonotypes between healthy human individuals. Findings and limits, study-wide: Against clonotypes common to all four donors, non-shared ones had lower generation probabilities.

Clones were sequenced by immunoSEQ multiplex PCR, and TCRdb holds only the in-frame ones, with some missing. The data show about 1,800,000 clones, 85% to 95% seen once. This CDR3 comprises 12 residues. V shed 0 bases and J shed 6 bases, with 6 bases lying between them. Germline-derived CDR1 and CDR2 are MGHRA and YSYEKL. Terminally differentiated effector memory CD45RA+ cells were left out of the naive CD8 fraction, which was CD45RO-negative and positively selected for CCR7. As to this clone: Its specificity is not known.

This sequence joins TRBV4-1 and TRBJ2-7; perhaps TRBD1 as D (5 bases). Sequencing was carried out using naive CD8+ T cells sorted from blood. The clonotype comes from a man aged 18 to 35 in good health. CDR3 sequence: CASSQEGPEQYF. CDR3 nucleotide sequence: TGCGCCAGCAGCCAAGAGGGGCCCGAGCAGTACTTC.